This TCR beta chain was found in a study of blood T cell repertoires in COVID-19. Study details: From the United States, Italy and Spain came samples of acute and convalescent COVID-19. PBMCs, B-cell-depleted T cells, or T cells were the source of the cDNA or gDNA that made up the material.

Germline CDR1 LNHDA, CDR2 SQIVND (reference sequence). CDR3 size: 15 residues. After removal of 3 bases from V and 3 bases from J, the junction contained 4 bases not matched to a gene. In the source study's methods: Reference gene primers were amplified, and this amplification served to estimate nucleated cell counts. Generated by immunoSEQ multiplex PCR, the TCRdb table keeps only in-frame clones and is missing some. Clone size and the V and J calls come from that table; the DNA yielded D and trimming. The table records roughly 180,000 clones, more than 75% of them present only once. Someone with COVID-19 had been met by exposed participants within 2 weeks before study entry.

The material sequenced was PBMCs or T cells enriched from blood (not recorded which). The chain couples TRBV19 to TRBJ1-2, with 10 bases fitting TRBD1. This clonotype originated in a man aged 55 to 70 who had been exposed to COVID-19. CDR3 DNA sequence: TGTGCCAGTAGTATTTTGACAGGGGGCGACTATGGCTACACCTTC. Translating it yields CASSILTGGDYGYTF. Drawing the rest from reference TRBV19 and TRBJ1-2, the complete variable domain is DGGITQSPKYLFRKEGQNVTLSCEQNLNHDAMYWYRQDPGQGLRLIYYSQIVNDFQKGDIAEGYSVSREKKESFPLTVTSAQKNPTAFYLCASSILTGGDYGYTFGSGTRLTVV.